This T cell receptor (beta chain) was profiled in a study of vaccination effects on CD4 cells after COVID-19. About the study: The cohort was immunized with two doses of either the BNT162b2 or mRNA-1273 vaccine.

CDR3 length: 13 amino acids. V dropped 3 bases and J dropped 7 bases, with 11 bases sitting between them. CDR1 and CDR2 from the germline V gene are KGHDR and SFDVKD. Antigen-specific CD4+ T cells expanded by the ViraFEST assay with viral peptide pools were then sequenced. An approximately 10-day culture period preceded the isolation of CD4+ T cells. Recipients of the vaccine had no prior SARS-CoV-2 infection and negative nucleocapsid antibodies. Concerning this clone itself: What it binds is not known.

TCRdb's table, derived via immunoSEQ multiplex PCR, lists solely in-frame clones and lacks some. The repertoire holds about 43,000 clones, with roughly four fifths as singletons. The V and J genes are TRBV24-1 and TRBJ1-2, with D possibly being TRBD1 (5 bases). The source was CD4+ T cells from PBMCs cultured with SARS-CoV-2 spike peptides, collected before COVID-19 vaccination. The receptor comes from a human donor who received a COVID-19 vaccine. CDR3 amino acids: CATSDPGRGGYTF. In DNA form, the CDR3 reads TGTGCCACCAGTGATCCGGGACGAGGTGGCTACACCTTC.